One and the same sample provided the 19 T cell receptor beta chains below, sequenced in a study of beta chain features in type 1 diabetes. As every portion of the isolated RNA was reverse transcribed, the sequencing read expressed TCRB transcripts. Assay used: immunoSEQ multiplex PCR; TCRdb lists only in-frame clones, some missing. The profile shows about 470,000 clones, about 29% of them singletons. The specimen sequenced was naive CD4+ T cells from blood. The receptors were sampled from a man aged 18 to 29 in good health.

The chain is built from TRBV20-1 and TRBJ2-1; D gene ambiguous. The CDR3 spans 10 residues. Germline V CDR1 and CDR2: DFQATT, SNEGSKA (reference sequence). Deletions cut 6 bases from V and 5 bases from J, with 5 bases between. This CDR3 reads CSAENNEQFF. CDR3 nucleotides: TGCAGTGCCGAGAACAATGAGCAGTTCTTC.

This clone occurred a few times. The chain employs TRBV7-9 and TRBJ2-2, with D perhaps matching TRBD2 (5 bases). Deletions cut 2 bases from V and 0 bases from J, with 7 bases between. This CDR3 comprises 15 residues. Germline CDR1 SEHNR, CDR2 FQNEAQ (reference sequence). The CDR3 region is CASSLRAANTGELFF. DNA of the CDR3: TGTGCCAGCAGCTTAAGAGCGGCGAACACCGGGGAGCTGTTTTTT.

This clone occurred a few times. This chain's CDR3 is CAISGTGGSSGANVLTF. The CDR3 DNA reads TGTGCCATCAGTGGAACAGGCGGGAGCTCTGGGGCCAACGTCCTGACTTTC. V and J are TRBV10-3 and TRBJ2-6; 7 bases line up with TRBD2. This CDR3 contains 17 residues. V was clipped by 4 bases and J by 0 bases; unmatched bases: 6. CDR1 is ENHRY, CDR2 SYGVKD, per germline.

The chain couples TRBV29-1 to TRBJ2-7; D might be TRBD2 (5 bases). The CDR3 contains 12 residues. The V gene's germline CDR1 is SQVTM and CDR2 ANQGSEA. V dropped 4 bases and J dropped 2 bases, with 9 bases sitting between them. CDR3: CSVVDSTYEQYF. The DNA of the CDR3 is TGCAGCGTTGTGGACTCGACCTACGAGCAGTACTTC.

V usage is TRBV9 and J usage is TRBJ1-5; D gene uncertain. The germline gives CDR1 SGDLS, CDR2 YYNGEE. V shed 0 bases and J shed 5 bases, with 9 bases lying between them. The CDR3 runs 14 residues. CDR3 protein: CASSVAPLDQPQHF. The CDR3 nucleotides are TGTGCCAGCAGCGTAGCTCCCCTAGATCAGCCCCAGCATTTT.

This clone was picked up a small number of times. The chain has TRBV7-9 and TRBJ2-3; D call uncertain. The germline V and J ends were trimmed by 5 bases and 5 bases, with 8 bases remaining between them. The CDR3 is 12 amino acids. Per the germline V gene, CDR1 is SEHNR and CDR2 is FQNEAQ (reference sequence). As DNA, the CDR3 is TGTGCCAGCAGCCCCATAGAAGATACGCAGTATTTT. Protein: CASSPIEDTQYF.

This clone was observed a few times. V gene TRBV9 combines with J gene TRBJ2-2; 7 bases map to TRBD2. Germline V gene lookup returns CDR1 SGDLS and CDR2 YYNGEE. J gave up 2 bases and V 0 bases, and 10 bases lay outside the gene matches. CDR3 length equals 18 residues. CDR3 DNA sequence: TGTGCCAGCAGCGTAGAGCTGGCGGCTAGCGGAAACACCGGGGAGCTGTTTTTT. It yields the protein CASSVELAASGNTGELFF.

This clone occurred a few times. J is TRBJ2-7 and V is TRBV25-1; a weak D match, TRBD1 (6 bases). The CDR3 has 14 amino acids. Trimming took 3 bases from V and 6 from J, leaving 15 bases between them. Germline CDR1 is MGHDK and CDR2 is SYGVNS. The CDR3 DNA is TGTGCCAGCAGTGAGCAGGACAGTGGACGCGAGCAGTACTTC. Translation gives CASSEQDSGREQYF.

This clone was picked up a small number of times. The chain employs TRBV30 and TRBJ2-7; D gene unclear. Germline V gives CDR1 GTSNPN, CDR2 SVGIG (reference sequence). V was shortened by 3 bases and J by 4 bases, with 13 bases between the two germline ends. This CDR3 is built from 13 residues. The CDR3 here is CAWSLVIGYEQYF. The CDR3 DNA sequence: TGTGCCTGGAGCCTCGTAATCGGGTACGAGCAGTACTTC. The whole variable domain, remainder taken from reference TRBV30 and TRBJ2-7, is SQTIHQWPATLVQPVGSPLSLECTVEGTSNPNLYWYRQAAGRGLQLLFYSVGIGQISSEVPQNLSASRPQDRQFILSSKKLLLSDSGFYLCAWSLVIGYEQYFGPGTRLTVT.

In its sample, this clone was seen a few times. The chain has TRBV18 and TRBJ2-2, with D hard to call. The CDR3 is 15 residues long. Germline CDR1 KGHSH, CDR2 LQKENI. V was trimmed by 5 bases and J by 0 bases, leaving 10 bases between them. CDR3 sequence (DNA): TGTGCCAGCTCAGAACAGCAGACGAACACCGGGGAGCTGTTTTTT. Its protein product is CASSEQQTNTGELFF.

This clone has only a few counts. The genes are TRBV5-4 and TRBJ2-7; the D gene is possibly TRBD1 (6 bases). CDR3 size: 17 residues. V lost 1 base and J 2 bases, leaving 19 bases between the germline ends. From germline, CDR1 is SGHNT and CDR2 YYREEE (reference sequence). CDR3 in amino acids: CASSLKGGRGFTYEQYF. CDR3 sequence (DNA): TGTGCCAGCAGCTTGAAAGGAGGCAGGGGTTTTACCTACGAGCAGTACTTC.

This clone was detected a few times. The DNA for the CDR3 is TGTGCCACCAGCAGAGATGGGACCTGGGCGGCAGATACGCAGTATTTT. It codes for CATSRDGTWAADTQYF. The chain uses TRBV15 and TRBJ2-3; D is possibly TRBD1 or TRBD2 (5 bases each). Trimming took off 0 bases at V and 4 bases at J, with 14 bases between the two ends. Germline V gives CDR1 LNHNV, CDR2 YYDKDF (reference sequence). The length of the CDR3 is 16 residues.

The chain is built from TRBV4-3 and TRBJ1-1; weak D call: TRBD1 (6 bases). The CDR3 loop spans 19 amino acids. CDR1 is LGHNA, CDR2 YSLEER, per germline. With 0 bases removed from V and 6 bases from J, the gap between germline ends came to 26 bases. CDR3 amino acids: CASSQEFKALRGQVSEAFF. The DNA for the CDR3 is TGCGCCAGCAGCCAAGAATTTAAGGCGTTGCGGGGGCAGGTATCTGAAGCTTTCTTT.

This chain joins TRBV7-9 and TRBJ2-3; 9 nucleotides match TRBD2. Germline CDR1 SEHNR, CDR2 FQNEAQ (reference sequence). J lost 2 bases, V lost 2 bases, and 2 bases had no gene match. The CDR3 is made up of 15 amino acids. DNA for the CDR3: TGTGCCAGCAGCTTACTAGCGGGAATCACAGATACGCAGTATTTT. Its protein product is CASSLLAGITDTQYF.

The chain carries TRBV10-3 and TRBJ2-1; 11 bases align to TRBD2. CDR3 length equals 16 residues. The ends lost 6 bases at V and 4 bases at J; junction bases unmatched: 8. Germline CDR1 ENHRY, CDR2 SYGVKD. This CDR3 reads CAIRGTSGHPYNEQFF. In DNA, the CDR3 is TGTGCCATCAGAGGGACTAGCGGACACCCTTACAATGAGCAGTTCTTC.

The chain uses TRBV2 and TRBJ1-2; D gene ambiguous. This CDR3 has 12 amino acids. Germline CDR1 reads SNHLY; CDR2 reads FYNNEI. V was pared by 3 bases and J by 4 bases, with 6 bases between. In nucleotides, the CDR3 is TGTGCCAGCAGTGATCAGATCTATGGCTACACCTTC. Its translation is CASSDQIYGYTF.

The CDR3 DNA sequence: TGTGCCATCAGTGAACCGGCCAGGGGTCACATCTACGAGCAGTACTTC. This sequence encodes CAISEPARGHIYEQYF. The genes are TRBV10-3 and TRBJ2-7; possibly TRBD1 for D (6 bases). Germline lookup yields CDR1 ENHRY and CDR2 SYGVKD. There are 16 residues in the CDR3. V shed 3 bases and J shed 3 bases, with 18 bases lying between them.

This chain links TRBV7-9 with TRBJ1-5; D not certain. The V and J ends lost 3 bases and 0 bases respectively, with 9 bases between them. The CDR3 is 15 amino acids. Germline CDR1 SEHNR, CDR2 FQNEAQ (reference sequence). The CDR3 loop is CASSFSWDSNQPQHF. The CDR3 DNA follows: TGTGCCAGCAGCTTCTCATGGGATAGCAATCAGCCCCAGCATTTT.

This clone was observed a few times. The chain uses TRBV4-1 and TRBJ1-2; no reliable D call. V lost 2 bases, J lost 4 bases, and 8 bases lay in between. CDR3 length: 13 amino acids. Germline values: CDR1 MGHRA, CDR2 YSYEKL. The CDR3 DNA follows: TGCGCCAGCAGCCAATGGGTTGGCTATGGCTACACCTTC. Amino acids: CASSQWVGYGYTF.